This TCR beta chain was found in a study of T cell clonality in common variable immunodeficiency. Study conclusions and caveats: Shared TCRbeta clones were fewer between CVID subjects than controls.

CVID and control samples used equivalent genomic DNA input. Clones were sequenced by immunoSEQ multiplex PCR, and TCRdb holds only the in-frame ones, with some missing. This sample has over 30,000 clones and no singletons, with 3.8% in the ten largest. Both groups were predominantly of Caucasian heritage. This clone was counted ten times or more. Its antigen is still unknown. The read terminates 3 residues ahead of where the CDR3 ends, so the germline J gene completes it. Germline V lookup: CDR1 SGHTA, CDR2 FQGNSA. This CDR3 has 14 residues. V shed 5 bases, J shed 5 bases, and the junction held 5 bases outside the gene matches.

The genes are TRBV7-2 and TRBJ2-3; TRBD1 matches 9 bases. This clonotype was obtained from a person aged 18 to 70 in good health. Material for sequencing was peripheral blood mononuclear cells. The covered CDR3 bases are TGTGCCAGCAGCCGGACAGGGGAGAGAGATACG. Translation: CASSRTGERDT. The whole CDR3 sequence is CASSRTGERDTQYF.